The 23 T cell receptor beta chains reported below all come from one sample, sequenced in a study of blood T cell repertoires in COVID-19. Assay: immunoSEQ multiplex PCR; the TCRdb copy retains only in-frame clones and omits some. Of some 80,000 clones listed, 82% are singletons. Material: peripheral blood. Receptor source: a human donor in a cohort sampled during active COVID-19.

This chain uses TRBV5-1 with TRBJ1-3; no definite D call. This CDR3 has 15 amino acids. Germline CDR1 reads SGHRS; CDR2 reads YFSETQ. The V end lost 4 bases, the J end lost 0 bases, and 11 bases lay between the germline ends. The CDR3 region has the DNA TGCGCCAGCAGCACCCCGACTGCCTCTGGAAACACCATATATTTT. This codes for CASSTPTASGNTIYF.

This chain joins TRBV10-3 and TRBJ1-6; possible D gene TRBD1, 6 bases. Germline assignment: CDR1 ENHRY and CDR2 SYGVKD. V lost 3 bases and J lost 14, with 11 bases in between. The CDR3 spans 12 residues. For the CDR3, the DNA is TGTGCCATCAGTGATGGGGAGGGGGCCCTCCACTTT. Residues: CAISDGEGALHF.

This clone was found once. The V call is TRBV5-1, the J call TRBJ2-5; D not resolved. Germline-derived CDR1 and CDR2 are SGHRS and YFSETQ. The CDR3 spans 15 residues. V dropped 0 bases and J dropped 3 bases, with 12 bases sitting between them. CDR3 in amino acids: CASSLDLGRKETQYF. In DNA, the CDR3 is TGCGCCAGCAGCTTGGATCTTGGGCGCAAAGAGACCCAGTACTTC.

The V gene is TRBV3-1 (or the pseudogene TRBV3-2), the J gene TRBJ2-7, with 10 bases identical to TRBD1. This CDR3 has 14 amino acids. The junction had 8 bases not matched to a gene; V was cut back by 7 bases and J by 5 bases. The V gene's germline CDR1 is LGHDT and CDR2 YNNKEL (reference sequence). CDR3 protein: CASTPGQGIHEQYF. CDR3 bases: TGTGCCAGCACCCCGGGACAGGGGATTCACGAGCAGTACTTC.

The chain joins TRBV5-1 to TRBJ2-5, with D possibly TRBD2 on 5 matching bases. The V end lost 4 bases, the J end lost 2 bases, and 9 bases lay between the germline ends. Germline lookup yields CDR1 SGHRS and CDR2 YFSETQ. This CDR3 comprises 13 residues. As DNA, the CDR3 is TGCGCCAGCAGCCCGGTAGCGCAAGAGACCCAGTACTTC. Translating gives CASSPVAQETQYF.

V gene TRBV14 combines with J gene TRBJ1-1; no firm D call. The CDR3 extends over 16 amino acids. CDR1 and CDR2 from the germline V gene are SGHDN and FVKESK. Deletions cut 0 bases from V and 1 base from J, with 12 bases between. CDR3 nucleotide sequence: TGTGCCAGCAGCCAAGATCCGCGGCACCCGAACACTGAAGCTTTCTTT. This sequence encodes CASSQDPRHPNTEAFF.

The rearrangement joins TRBV30 to TRBJ1-1; D might be TRBD1 (5 bases). The CDR3 spans 14 residues. Deletions cut 4 bases from V and 1 base from J, with 13 bases between. Germline assignment: CDR1 GTSNPN and CDR2 SVGIG (reference sequence). The CDR3 protein is CAWNPDNPNTEAFF. CDR3 nucleotides: TGTGCCTGGAACCCGGACAACCCGAACACTGAAGCTTTCTTT. The full variable domain, in which reference TRBV30 and TRBJ1-1 provide the parts outside the CDR3, is SQTIHQWPATLVQPVGSPLSLECTVEGTSNPNLYWYRQAAGRGLQLLFYSVGIGQISSEVPQNLSASRPQDRQFILSSKKLLLSDSGFYLCAWNPDNPNTEAFFGQGTRLTVV.

The V gene is TRBV15, the J gene TRBJ1-5; D not resolved. The CDR3 runs 12 residues. Trimming took 3 bases from V and 7 from J, leaving 7 bases between them. The germline CDR1 and CDR2 sequences are LNHNV and YYDKDF (reference sequence). The CDR3 region is CATSRGAQPQHF. CDR3 in DNA: TGTGCCACCAGCAGGGGAGCCCAGCCCCAGCATTTT.

The chain is built from TRBV5-1 and TRBJ2-7; 8 bases are a match to TRBD2. Germline V gene lookup returns CDR1 SGHRS and CDR2 YFSETQ. V lost 0 bases to trimming and J lost 4 bases; unmatched junction nucleotides: 6. The CDR3 consists of 15 residues. The CDR3 DNA follows: TGCGCCAGCAGCTTGGAGTCTAGCGGGCCTTACGAGCAGTACTTC. The encoded protein is CASSLESSGPYEQYF.

The chain links TRBV5-1 to TRBJ2-7; tentatively, D is TRBD2 (6 bases). Germline CDR1 and CDR2: SGHRS and YFSETQ. Between the trimmed V and J ends, which lost 0 bases and 2 bases, there was a span of 12 bases. The CDR3 runs to 15 residues. Here the CDR3 reads CASSLAEGRTYEQYF. CDR3 nucleotides: TGCGCCAGCAGCTTGGCGGAGGGTAGGACCTACGAGCAGTACTTC.

This chain connects TRBV5-1 to TRBJ2-2; the D is unclear. Germline loops: CDR1 SGHRS, CDR2 YFSETQ. The CDR3 is made up of 15 amino acids. The V gene lost 4 bases and the J gene lost 0 bases, with 10 bases spanning the gap. DNA for the CDR3: TGCGCCAGCAGCGTATTTCCAGCGAACACCGGGGAGCTGTTTTTT. Translating it yields CASSVFPANTGELFF.

The rearrangement links TRBV6-5 to TRBJ1-5; D possibly corresponds to TRBD1 (6 bases). The CDR3 length is 16 residues. Trimming removed 4 bases from V and 4 bases from J, with 17 bases in between. The V gene's germline CDR1 is MNHEY and CDR2 SVGAGI. CDR3 sequence (DNA): TGTGCCAGCAGTTTGGTGGGGGCAGGAACTAATCAGCCCCAGCATTTT. Translated, it gives CASSLVGAGTNQPQHF.

The rearrangement uses TRBV7-2 and TRBJ2-1, with 14 bases matching TRBD2. J was trimmed by 8 bases and V by 5 bases; bases with no gene match: 2. The CDR3 sequence is 14 residues long. The germline V gene encodes CDR1 SGHTA and CDR2 FQGNSA. DNA for the CDR3: TGTGCCAGCAGCCAGACTAGCGGGGGGGATGAGCAGTTCTTC. It encodes CASSQTSGGDEQFF.

This clone appeared a single time. CDR3: CASSLGSGGQETQYF. In nucleotides, the CDR3 is TGTGCCAGCAGCCTGGGTAGCGGGGGGCAAGAGACCCAGTACTTC. The chain joins TRBV7-9 to TRBJ2-5; 10 bases are shared with TRBD2. The CDR3 consists of 15 residues. J gave up 2 bases and V 5 bases, and 5 bases lay outside the gene matches. Germline CDR1 SEHNR, CDR2 FQNEAQ (reference sequence). Full variable domain (rest looked up from reference TRBV7-9 and TRBJ2-5): DTGVSQNPRHKITKRGQNVTFRCDPISEHNRLYWYRQTLGQGPEFLTYFQNEAQLEKSRLLSDRFSAERPKGSFSTLEIQRTEQGDSAMYLCASSLGSGGQETQYFGPGTRLLVL.

The V call is TRBV6-5, the J call TRBJ2-3; perhaps TRBD2 as D (6 bases). V was trimmed by 10 bases and J by 0 bases, leaving 14 bases between them. The CDR3 contains 14 residues. Germline V gives CDR1 MNHEY, CDR2 SVGAGI. In DNA form, the CDR3 reads TGTGCCACCCGACTAGGAGGGAGCACAGATACGCAGTATTTT. It encodes CATRLGGSTDTQYF.

This clone was seen just once. The gene calls are TRBV7-9 and TRBJ1-5; D ambiguous. Trimming shortened V by 5 bases and J by 3 bases, and 14 bases separated the two germline ends. This CDR3 has 15 residues. Germline values: CDR1 SEHNR, CDR2 FQNEAQ (reference sequence). The CDR3 here is CASSLGASPNQPQHF. The CDR3 DNA follows: TGTGCCAGCAGCCTCGGTGCTTCGCCCAATCAGCCCCAGCATTTT.

The chain joins TRBV11-2 to TRBJ2-5; D is perhaps TRBD2 (6 bases). V was trimmed by 2 bases and J by 2 bases, leaving 9 bases between them. Germline V gene lookup returns CDR1 SGHAT and CDR2 FQNNGV. The CDR3 covers 14 residues. Written as DNA, the CDR3 is TGTGCCAGCAGCTTACTAGCGATTCAAGAGACCCAGTACTTC. It encodes CASSLLAIQETQYF.

This chain connects TRBV27 to TRBJ1-5; no reliable D call. The V gene's germline CDR1 is MNHEY and CDR2 SMNVEV (reference sequence). The CDR3 runs to 15 residues. Trimming took 0 bases from V and 7 from J, leaving 13 bases between them. The CDR3 sequence is CASSLSRAGGQPQHF. CDR3 sequence (DNA): TGTGCCAGCAGTTTATCTCGGGCAGGAGGACAGCCCCAGCATTTT.

V and J are TRBV3-1 (or the pseudogene TRBV3-2) and TRBJ2-5; 16 positions match TRBD2. The junction had 7 bases not matched to a gene; V was cut back by 2 bases and J by 4 bases. Germline-derived CDR1 and CDR2 are LGHDT and YNNKEL (reference sequence). CDR3 length: 18 amino acids. The CDR3: CASSQQGLAGGLTETQYF. CDR3 bases: TGTGCCAGCAGCCAACAGGGACTAGCGGGGGGGCTTACAGAGACCCAGTACTTC.

The rearrangement joins TRBV6-2 or TRBV6-3 to TRBJ1-4; D remains unclear. This CDR3 contains 15 residues. V lost 5 bases and J 0 bases, leaving 10 bases between the germline ends. Germline lookup yields CDR1 MNHEY and CDR2 SVGEGT. DNA of the CDR3: TGTGCCAGCAGTCTGAACAGCCCAACTAATGAAAAACTGTTTTTT. It is translated as CASSLNSPTNEKLFF.

The chain carries TRBV27 and TRBJ1-2, with 7 positions matching TRBD1. CDR1 and CDR2 from the germline V gene are MNHEY and SMNVEV (reference sequence). The V and J ends lost 6 bases and 5 bases, in that order; junction bases with no gene match: 15. This CDR3 has 16 amino acids. The CDR3 reads CASRTFPRDSNYGYTF. CDR3 nucleotide sequence: TGTGCCAGCAGGACGTTCCCTCGGGACAGCAATTATGGCTACACCTTC.

This clone was seen once. The chain uses TRBV4-3 and TRBJ2-7, with 9 bases fitting TRBD1. CDR3 length equals 17 residues. V shed 0 bases, J shed 0 bases, and the junction held 6 bases outside the gene matches. Germline assignment: CDR1 LGHNA and CDR2 YSLEER. The CDR3 reads CASSQESSTGGSYEQYF. Written as DNA, the CDR3 is TGCGCCAGCAGCCAAGAATCGTCGACAGGGGGCTCCTACGAGCAGTACTTC.

The chain links TRBV6-2 or TRBV6-3 to TRBJ2-5, with TRBD2 matching 9 bases. The CDR3 is made up of 17 amino acids. The V gene's germline CDR1 is MNHEY and CDR2 SVGEGT. Trimming took 0 bases from V and 2 from J; bases not matched to a gene: 7. CDR3 protein: CASSYSGSGGQQETQYF. CDR3 sequence (DNA): TGTGCCAGCAGTTACTCTGGTAGCGGGGGCCAACAAGAGACCCAGTACTTC.